This T cell receptor beta chain was retrieved from a study of beta chain features in type 1 diabetes. In regard to this clone: Its specificity is not known.

Expressed TCRB transcripts were sequenced because the isolated RNA had all been reverse transcribed beforehand. Using immunoSEQ multiplex PCR, the repertoire was profiled, and TCRdb retains in-frame clones only, with some absent. The profile shows about 160,000 clones, more than 60% of them singletons. Per the germline V gene, CDR1 is LGHNA and CDR2 is YSLEER. With V trimmed by 1 base and J by 6 bases, 9 bases remained unmatched. The CDR3 length is 15 residues. General study results and limits: In every one of the four CD4+ subsets, TCRB CDR3s were moderately but significantly shorter in Type 1 diabetes patients.

It was via CD45RO/CCR7/CD25/CD127/CD95/CD27 that CD4+ naive, central memory, regulatory and stem cell-like memory cells were sorted. This sequence originates from a man aged 25 to 40 with type 1 diabetes. The chain combines TRBV4-3 with TRBJ2-7; 7 bases align to TRBD2. The sequenced sample consisted of naive CD4+ T cells from blood. CDR3 nucleotides: TGCGCCAGCAGCCAAGTAGGCGGGGGACCCATCGAGCAGTACTTC. Translation: CASSQVGGGPIEQYF.